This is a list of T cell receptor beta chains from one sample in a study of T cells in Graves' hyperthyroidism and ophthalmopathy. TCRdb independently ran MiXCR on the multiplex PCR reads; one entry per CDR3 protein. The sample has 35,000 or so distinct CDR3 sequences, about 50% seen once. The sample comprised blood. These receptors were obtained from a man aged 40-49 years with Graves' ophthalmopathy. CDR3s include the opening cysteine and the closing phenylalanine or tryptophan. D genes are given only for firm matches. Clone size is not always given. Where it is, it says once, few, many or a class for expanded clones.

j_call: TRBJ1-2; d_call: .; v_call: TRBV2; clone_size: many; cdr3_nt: TGTGCCAGCAGTGAAGTAGAAGCAGGGGCTAACTATGGCTACACCTTC; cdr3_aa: CASSEVEAGANYGYTF
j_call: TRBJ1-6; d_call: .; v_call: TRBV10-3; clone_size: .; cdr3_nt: TGTGCCGCCAGGGAGTCTGGGTCCTATAATTCACCCCTCCACTTT; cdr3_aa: CAARESGSYNSPLHF
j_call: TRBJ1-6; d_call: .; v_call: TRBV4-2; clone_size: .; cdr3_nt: TGTGCCAGCAGCCAGGGCACAGGGTCGGCTTCACCCCTCCACTTT; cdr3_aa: CASSQGTGSASPLHF
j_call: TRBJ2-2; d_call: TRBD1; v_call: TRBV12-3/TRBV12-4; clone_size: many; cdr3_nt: TGTGCCAGCAGTTTAGAGGGGGCAGGCACCGGGGAGCTGTTTTTT; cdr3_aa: CASSLEGAGTGELFF
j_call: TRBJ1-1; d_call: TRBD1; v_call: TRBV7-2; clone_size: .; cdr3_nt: TGTGCCAGCAGCCCCCGGGACAGGGGGCTCGCTGAAGCTTTCTTT; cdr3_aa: CASSPRDRGLAEAFF
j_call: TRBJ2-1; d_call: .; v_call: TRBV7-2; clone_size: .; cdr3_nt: TGTGCCAGCAGCCCTTCTAACGGGGAGGCCCATGAGCAGTTCTTC; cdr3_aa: CASSPSNGEAHEQFF
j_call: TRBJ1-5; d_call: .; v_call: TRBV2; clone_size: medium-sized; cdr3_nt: TGTGCCAGCGCGAGGGCGAATCAGCCCCAGCATTTT; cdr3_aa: CASARANQPQHF
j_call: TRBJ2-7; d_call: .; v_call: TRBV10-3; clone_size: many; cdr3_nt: TGTGCCATCAGTGAGACAAACCTTAAACAGGGTTCAAGATACGAGCAGTACTTC; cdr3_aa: CAISETNLKQGSRYEQYF
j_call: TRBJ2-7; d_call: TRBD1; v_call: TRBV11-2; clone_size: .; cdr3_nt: TGTGCCAGCAGCGCCGGGACAGGTTACTACGAGCAGAATTTC; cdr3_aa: CASSAGTGYYEQNF
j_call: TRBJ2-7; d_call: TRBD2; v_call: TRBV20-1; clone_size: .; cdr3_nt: TGCAGTGCTAGAAGGGAGGGGTGGACAAGCTACGAGCAGTACTTC; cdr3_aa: CSARREGWTSYEQYF
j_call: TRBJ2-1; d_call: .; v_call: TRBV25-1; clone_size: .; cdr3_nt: .; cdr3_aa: CASSIYLCSVERAGDRDGEQFF
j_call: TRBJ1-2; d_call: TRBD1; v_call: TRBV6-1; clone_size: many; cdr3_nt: TGTGCCAGCAGTGACTGGACAGGGGGGAACTATGGCTACACCTTC; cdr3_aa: CASSDWTGGNYGYTF
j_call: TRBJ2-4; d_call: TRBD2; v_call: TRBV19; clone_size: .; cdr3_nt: TGTGCCAGTACGGGAGCGGGAGGTGCCAAAAACATTCAGTACTGG; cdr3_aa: CASTGAGGAKNIQYW
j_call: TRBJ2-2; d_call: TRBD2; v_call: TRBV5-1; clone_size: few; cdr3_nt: TGCGCCAGCACTAGCGGAGGGGAGCTGTTTTTT; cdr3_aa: CASTSGGELFF
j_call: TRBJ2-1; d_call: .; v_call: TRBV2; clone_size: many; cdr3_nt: TGTGCCAGCAGTGAACAGGCGACCAATGAGCAGTTCTTC; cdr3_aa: CASSEQATNEQFF
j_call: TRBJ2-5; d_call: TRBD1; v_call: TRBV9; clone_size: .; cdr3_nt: TGTGCCAGCAGCGTGACAGGGCAGGAGACCCAGTACTTC; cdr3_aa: CASSVTGQETQYF
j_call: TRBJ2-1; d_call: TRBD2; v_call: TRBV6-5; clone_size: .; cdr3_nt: TGTGCCAGCAGTAGGACTAGCGGGGGGGGCTACAATGAGCAGTTCTTC; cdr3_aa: CASSRTSGGGYNEQFF
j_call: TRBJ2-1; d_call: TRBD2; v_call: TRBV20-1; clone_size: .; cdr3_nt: TGCAGTGCTCGGACTAGCGGGGTAGAGCAGTTCTTC; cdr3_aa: CSARTSGVEQFF
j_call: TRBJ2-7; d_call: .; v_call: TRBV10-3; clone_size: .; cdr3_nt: TGTGCCATCAGTGGCGGGGCCACCTACGAGCAGTACTTC; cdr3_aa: CAISGGATYEQYF
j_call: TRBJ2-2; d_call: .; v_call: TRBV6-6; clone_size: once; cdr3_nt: TGTGCCAGCAGCGAGAGGTCCGGGGAGCTGTTTTTT; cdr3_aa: CASSERSGELFF
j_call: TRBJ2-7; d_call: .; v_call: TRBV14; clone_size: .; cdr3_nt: TGTGCCAGCAGCCCATTTCAAGAGGGTCCCTACGAGCAGTACTTC; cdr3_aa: CASSPFQEGPYEQYF
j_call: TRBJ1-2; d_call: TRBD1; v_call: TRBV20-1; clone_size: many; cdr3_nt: TGCAGTGCTAGGGAGCCGGGACAGGGGGCTTATGGCTACACCTTC; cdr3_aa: CSAREPGQGAYGYTF
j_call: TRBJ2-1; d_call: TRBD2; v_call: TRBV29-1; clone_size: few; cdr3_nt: TGCAGCGTACATTCCGGGACTAGAGCGCCGGGTGAGCAGTTCTTC; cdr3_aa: CSVHSGTRAPGEQFF
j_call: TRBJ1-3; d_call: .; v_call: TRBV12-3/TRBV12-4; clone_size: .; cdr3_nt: TGTGCCAGCAGCAGCGACATATATTTT; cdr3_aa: CASSSDIYF
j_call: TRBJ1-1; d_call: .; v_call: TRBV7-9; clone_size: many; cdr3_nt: TGTGCCAGCAGCTTTATCAAGGGAAGTGCGAACACTGAAGCTTTCTTT; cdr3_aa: CASSFIKGSANTEAFF
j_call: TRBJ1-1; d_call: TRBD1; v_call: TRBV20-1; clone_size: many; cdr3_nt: TGCAGTGCTAGAGGGACAGGGAGAGGCACTGAAGCTTTCTTT; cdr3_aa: CSARGTGRGTEAFF
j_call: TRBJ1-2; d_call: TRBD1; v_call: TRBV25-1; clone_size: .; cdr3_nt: TGTGCCAGCAGTGCTAGTGTACGGGACAGGGGAACTGGCTACACCTTC; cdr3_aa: CASSASVRDRGTGYTF
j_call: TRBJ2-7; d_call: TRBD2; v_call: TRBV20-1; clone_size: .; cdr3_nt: TGCAGTGCCCCTCCCGCATTGGGCGGGAGCTACCAGCAGCACTTC; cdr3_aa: CSAPPALGGSYQQHF
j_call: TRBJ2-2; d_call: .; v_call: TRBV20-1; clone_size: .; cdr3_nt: TGCAGTGCTAGAGAAAGGGGCGGAAAAACCGGGGAGCTGTTTTTT; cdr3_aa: CSARERGGKTGELFF
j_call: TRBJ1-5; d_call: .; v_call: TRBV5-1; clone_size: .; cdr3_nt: TGCGCCAGCAACCCTACAGGTCAGGGTGGTCATCCCCAGCATTTT; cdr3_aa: CASNPTGQGGHPQHF
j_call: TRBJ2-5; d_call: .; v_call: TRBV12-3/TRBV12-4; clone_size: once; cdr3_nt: TGTGCCAGCAGTTCGGGGCAGGAAGAGACCCAGTACTTC; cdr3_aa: CASSSGQEETQYF
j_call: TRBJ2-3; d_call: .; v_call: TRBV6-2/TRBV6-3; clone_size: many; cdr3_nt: TGTGCCAGCAGATCAAGAGGGCTAGAGCGGGGCACAGATACGCAGTATTTT; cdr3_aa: CASRSRGLERGTDTQYF
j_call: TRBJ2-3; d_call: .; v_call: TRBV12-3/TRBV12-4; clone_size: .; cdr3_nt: TGTGCCAGCAGTTTTAGTACAGGGAGAGGATCACCCCTCCTCACAGATACGCAGTATTTT; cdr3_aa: CASSFSTGRGSPLLTDTQYF
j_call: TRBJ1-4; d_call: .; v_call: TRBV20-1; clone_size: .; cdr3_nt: TGCAGTGCTCTCCGGGACGGACCCTACAATGAAAAACTGTTTTTT; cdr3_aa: CSALRDGPYNEKLFF
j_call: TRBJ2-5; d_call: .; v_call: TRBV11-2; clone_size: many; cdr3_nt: TGTGCCAGCAGCGTCACTTCCGGGACTGCTATGGGGACCCAGTACTTC; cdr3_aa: CASSVTSGTAMGTQYF
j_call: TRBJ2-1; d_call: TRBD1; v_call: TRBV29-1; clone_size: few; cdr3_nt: TGCAGCGTTGATCGCACCGGGACAGGCGAGCAGTTCTTC; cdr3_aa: CSVDRTGTGEQFF
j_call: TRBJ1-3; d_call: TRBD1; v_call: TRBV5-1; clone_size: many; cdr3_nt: TGCGCCAGCAGCTCGACAGGGCCCTCTGGAAACACCATATATTTT; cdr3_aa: CASSSTGPSGNTIYF
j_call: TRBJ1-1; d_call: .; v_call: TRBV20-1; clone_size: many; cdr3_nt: TGCAGTGCTAGAGATGTGGTTATGAACACTGAAGCTTTCTTT; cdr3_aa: CSARDVVMNTEAFF
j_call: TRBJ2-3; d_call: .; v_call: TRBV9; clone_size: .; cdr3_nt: TGTGCCAGCAGCCAGCTTGCAGATACGCAGTATTTT; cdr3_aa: CASSQLADTQYF
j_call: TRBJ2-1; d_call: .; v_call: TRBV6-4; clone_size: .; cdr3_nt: TGTGCCAGCAGCCTTCGCTCACGGTCCTACAATGAGCAGTTCTTC; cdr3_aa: CASSLRSRSYNEQFF
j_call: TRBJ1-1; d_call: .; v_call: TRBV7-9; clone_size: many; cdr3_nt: TGTGCCAGCAGCCTACTAGGGTGGAACACTGAAGCTTTCTTT; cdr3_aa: CASSLLGWNTEAFF
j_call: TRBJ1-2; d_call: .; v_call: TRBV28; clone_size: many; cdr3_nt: TGTGCCAGCAGTGTAGGGGTTGGGTATGGCTACACCTTC; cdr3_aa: CASSVGVGYGYTF
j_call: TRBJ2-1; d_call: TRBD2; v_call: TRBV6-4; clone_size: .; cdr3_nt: TGTGCCAGCAGTGTAGCGGGAGACGGAACAGATACGCAGTTCTTC; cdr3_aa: CASSVAGDGTDTQFF
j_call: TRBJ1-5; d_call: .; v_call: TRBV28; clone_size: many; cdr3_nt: TGTGCCAGCAGTTTTCGCAGTAGCAATCAGCCCCAGCATTTT; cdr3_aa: CASSFRSSNQPQHF
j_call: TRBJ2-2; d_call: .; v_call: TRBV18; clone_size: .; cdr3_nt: TGTGCCAGCTCACCCAGCCGAGGGGGGGCTGAGACCGGGGAGCTGTTTTTT; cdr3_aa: CASSPSRGGAETGELFF
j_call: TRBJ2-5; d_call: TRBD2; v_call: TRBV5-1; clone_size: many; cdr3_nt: TGCGCCAGCAGCGGGAGGACTAGCGGGAGGGAAGAGACCCAGTACTTC; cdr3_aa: CASSGRTSGREETQYF
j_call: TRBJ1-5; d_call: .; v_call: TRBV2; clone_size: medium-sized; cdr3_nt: TGTGCCAGCAGGGATCGACACGGTAATCAGCCCCAGCATTTT; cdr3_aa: CASRDRHGNQPQHF
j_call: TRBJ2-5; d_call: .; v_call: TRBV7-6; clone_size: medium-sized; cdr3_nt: TGTGCCAGCAGCTTTGGACTCCGACAAGAGACCCAGTACTTC; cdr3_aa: CASSFGLRQETQYF
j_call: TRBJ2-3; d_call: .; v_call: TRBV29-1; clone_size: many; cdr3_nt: TGCAGCGTTGTCCCGGCCGGGTCGGATACGCAGTATTTT; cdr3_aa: CSVVPAGSDTQYF
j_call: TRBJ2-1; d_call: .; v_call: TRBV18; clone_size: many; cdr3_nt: TGTGCCAGCTCACCAGTACGGACCAATGAGCAGTTCTTC; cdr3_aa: CASSPVRTNEQFF
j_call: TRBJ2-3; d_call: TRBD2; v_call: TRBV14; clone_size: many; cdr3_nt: TGTGCCAGCAGCCAATGGGGGAGGGGCACAGATACGCAGTATTTT; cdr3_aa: CASSQWGRGTDTQYF
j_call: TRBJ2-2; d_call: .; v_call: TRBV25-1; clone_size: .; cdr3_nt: TGTGCCAGCAGTGAATATGGGGGGGCCGGGAACACCGGGGAGCTGTTTTTT; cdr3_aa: CASSEYGGAGNTGELFF
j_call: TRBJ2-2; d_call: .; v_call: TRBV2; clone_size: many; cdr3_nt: TGTGCCAGCAGTGAATTTGGGGGAGCCGGGGAGCTGTTTTTT; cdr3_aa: CASSEFGGAGELFF
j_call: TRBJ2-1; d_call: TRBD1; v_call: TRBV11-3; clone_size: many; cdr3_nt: TGTGCCAGCAGCCAAAGTCGACAGGGAAGGCCGAACAATGAGCAGTTCTTC; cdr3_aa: CASSQSRQGRPNNEQFF
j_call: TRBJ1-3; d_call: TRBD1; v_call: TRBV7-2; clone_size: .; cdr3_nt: TGTGCCAGCAGCTTAAGGGACAGGGTCACCATATATTTT; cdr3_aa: CASSLRDRVTIYF
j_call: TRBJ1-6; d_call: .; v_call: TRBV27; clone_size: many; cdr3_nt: TGTGCCAGCAGTTTAGGACAGATTAATTCACCCCTCCACTTT; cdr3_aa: CASSLGQINSPLHF
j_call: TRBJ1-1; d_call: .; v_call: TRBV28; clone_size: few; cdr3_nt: TGTGCCAGCAGTTTATCAAGGGGAGGTGAAGCTTTCTTT; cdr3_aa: CASSLSRGGEAFF
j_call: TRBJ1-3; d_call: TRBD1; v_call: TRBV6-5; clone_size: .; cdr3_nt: TGTGCCAGCAGTTACACGGGACAGGGCTCTGGAAACACCATATATTTT; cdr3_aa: CASSYTGQGSGNTIYF
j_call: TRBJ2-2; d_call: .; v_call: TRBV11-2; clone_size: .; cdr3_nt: TGTGCCAGCAGCCTAGGGAGGGGGGACAGGGGGGAGCTGTTTTTT; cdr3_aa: CASSLGRGDRGELFF